The clone carrying this T cell receptor beta chain was observed many times. The sample belongs to a study of human T cells and chemical hapten exposure. Noted time point: pre-sensitization, week 0. Noted treatment: therapeutic diphenylcyclopropenone sensitization with weekly scalp DPC. The CDR3 extends over 13 amino acids. Germline V gene sequence: CDR1 SGHVS, CDR2 FQNEAQ. Trimming took 4 bases from V and 4 from J, leaving 8 bases between them. TCRdb re-derived calls from the RACE reads in MiXCR, one entry per CDR3 protein. This sample has more than 300,000 distinct CDR3 sequences, with 5% to 6.5% found just once.

The sample in question was whole blood, obtained in connection with sensitization to the hapten diphenylcyclopropenone (DPC). This TCR was recovered from a woman between 50 and 59 years old with alopecia areata. Some clones in this sample may be carry-over from other donors' samples. This chain joins TRBV7-8 and TRBJ1-5; maybe TRBD1 (5 bases). The CDR3 reads CASSSRQNQPQHF. In DNA form, the CDR3 reads TGTGCCAGCAGCTCGAGACAGAATCAGCCCCAGCATTTT.